This TCR beta chain stems from a study of vaccination and CD4 T cells after COVID-19. Details on this clonotype: The antigen is undetermined.

V lost 3 bases and J lost 6; bases outside the gene matches: 14. This CDR3 spans 16 amino acids. Germline lookup yields CDR1 DFQATT and CDR2 SNEGSKA (reference sequence). Cultured CD4+ T-cell DNA underwent Oncomine TCR Beta short-read sequencing. TCRdb recomputed calls from the PCR reads with MiXCR, one row per CDR3 protein. This table holds about 19,000 distinct CDR3 sequences, over 25% found once. The treatment: approximately nine-day PBMC culture with coronavirus spike peptide pools or control peptides (ViraFEST assay). This chain connects TRBV20-1 to TRBJ1-5, with 7 bases fitting TRBD1. The sequence derives from a human donor with COVID-19. Sequences were obtained from cultured CD4+ T cells from blood. CDR3: CSARTPDRVSGQPQHF. The CDR3 nucleotides are TGCAGTGCTAGGACCCCTGACAGGGTCAGTGGTCAGCCCCAGCATTTT.